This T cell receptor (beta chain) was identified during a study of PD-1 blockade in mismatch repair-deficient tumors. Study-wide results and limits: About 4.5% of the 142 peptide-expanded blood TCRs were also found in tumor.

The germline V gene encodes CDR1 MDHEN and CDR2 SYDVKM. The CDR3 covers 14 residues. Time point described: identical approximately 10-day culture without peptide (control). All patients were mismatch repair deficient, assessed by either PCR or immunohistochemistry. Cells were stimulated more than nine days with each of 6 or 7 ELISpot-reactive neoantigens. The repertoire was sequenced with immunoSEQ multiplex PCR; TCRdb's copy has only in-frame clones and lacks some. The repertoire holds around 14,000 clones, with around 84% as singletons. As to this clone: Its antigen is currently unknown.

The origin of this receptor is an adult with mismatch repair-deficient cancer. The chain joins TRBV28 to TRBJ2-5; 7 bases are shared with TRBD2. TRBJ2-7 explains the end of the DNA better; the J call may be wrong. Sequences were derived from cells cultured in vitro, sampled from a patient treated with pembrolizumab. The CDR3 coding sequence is TGTGCCAGCAGTTTAGATGGGGGGGGGTACGAGCAGTACTTC. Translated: CASSLDGGGYEQYF.